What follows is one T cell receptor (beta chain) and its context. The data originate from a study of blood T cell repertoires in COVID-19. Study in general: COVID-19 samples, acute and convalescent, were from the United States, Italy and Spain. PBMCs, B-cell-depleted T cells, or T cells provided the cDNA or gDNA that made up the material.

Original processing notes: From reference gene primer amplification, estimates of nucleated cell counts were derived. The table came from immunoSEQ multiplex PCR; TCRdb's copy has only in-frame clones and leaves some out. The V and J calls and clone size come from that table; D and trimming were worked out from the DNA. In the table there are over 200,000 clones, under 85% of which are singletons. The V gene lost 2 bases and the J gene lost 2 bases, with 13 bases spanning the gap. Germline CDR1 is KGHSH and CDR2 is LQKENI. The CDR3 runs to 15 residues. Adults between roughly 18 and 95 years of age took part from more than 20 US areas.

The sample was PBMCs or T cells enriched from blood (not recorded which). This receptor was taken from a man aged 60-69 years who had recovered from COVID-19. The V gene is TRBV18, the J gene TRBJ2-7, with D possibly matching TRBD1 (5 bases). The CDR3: CASSPARDGAYEQYF. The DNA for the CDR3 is TGTGCCAGCTCACCAGCCAGGGATGGGGCCTACGAGCAGTACTTC.